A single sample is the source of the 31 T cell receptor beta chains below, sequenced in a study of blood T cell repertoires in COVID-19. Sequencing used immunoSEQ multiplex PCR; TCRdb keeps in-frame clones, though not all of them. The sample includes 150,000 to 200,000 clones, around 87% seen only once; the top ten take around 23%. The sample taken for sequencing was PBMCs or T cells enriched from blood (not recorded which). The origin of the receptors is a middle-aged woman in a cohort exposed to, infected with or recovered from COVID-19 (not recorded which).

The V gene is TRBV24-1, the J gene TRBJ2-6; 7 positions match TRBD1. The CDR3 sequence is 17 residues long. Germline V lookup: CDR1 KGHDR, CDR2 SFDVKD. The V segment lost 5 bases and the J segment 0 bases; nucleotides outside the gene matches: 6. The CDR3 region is CATSVTGEGSGANVLTF. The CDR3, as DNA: TGTGCCACCAGTGTTACAGGGGAAGGCTCTGGGGCCAACGTCCTGACTTTC.

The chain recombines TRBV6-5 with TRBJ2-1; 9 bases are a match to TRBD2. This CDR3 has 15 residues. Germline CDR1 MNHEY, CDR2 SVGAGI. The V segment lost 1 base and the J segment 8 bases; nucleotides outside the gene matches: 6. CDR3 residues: CASSYLAGGSYEQFF. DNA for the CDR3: TGTGCCAGCAGTTACTTGGCGGGAGGGAGTTATGAGCAGTTCTTC.

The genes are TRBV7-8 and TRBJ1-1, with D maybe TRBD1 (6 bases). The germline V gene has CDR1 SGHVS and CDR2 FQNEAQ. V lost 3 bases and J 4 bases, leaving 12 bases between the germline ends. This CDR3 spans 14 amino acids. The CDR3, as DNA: TGTGCCAGCAGCTTTAGGCAGGGGCGCACTGAAGCTTTCTTT. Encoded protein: CASSFRQGRTEAFF.

The CDR3 DNA reads as TGCGCCAGCAGTGAAAGTACCAGGGCCCAGTACTTC. It encodes CASSESTRAQYF. V is TRBV10-2 and J is TRBJ2-5, with TRBD1 as a possible D gene (5 bases). This CDR3 spans 12 amino acids. Germline V gene lookup returns CDR1 WSHSY and CDR2 SAAADI. Deletions cut 3 bases from V and 9 bases from J, with 11 bases between.

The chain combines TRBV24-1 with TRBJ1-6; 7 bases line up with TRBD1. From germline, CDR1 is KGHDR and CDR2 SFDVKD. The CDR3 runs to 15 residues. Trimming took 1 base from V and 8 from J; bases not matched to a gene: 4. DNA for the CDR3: TGTGCCACCAGTGATTTAACAGGGGTTGATTCACCCCTCCACTTT. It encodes CATSDLTGVDSPLHF.

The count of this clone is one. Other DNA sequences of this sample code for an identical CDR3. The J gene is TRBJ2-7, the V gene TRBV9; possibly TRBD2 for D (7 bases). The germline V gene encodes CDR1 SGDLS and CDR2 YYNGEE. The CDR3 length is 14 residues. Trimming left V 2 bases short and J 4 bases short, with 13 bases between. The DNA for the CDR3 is TGTGCCAGCAGCGTGGGGGGGCGCGGTTACGAGCAGTACTTC. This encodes CASSVGGRGYEQYF. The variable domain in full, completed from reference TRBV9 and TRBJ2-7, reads DSGVTQTPKHLITATGQRVTLRCSPRSGDLSVYWYQQSLDQGLQFLIQYYNGEERAKGNILERFSAQQFPDLHSELNLSSLELGDSALYFCASSVGGRGYEQYFGPGTRLTVT.

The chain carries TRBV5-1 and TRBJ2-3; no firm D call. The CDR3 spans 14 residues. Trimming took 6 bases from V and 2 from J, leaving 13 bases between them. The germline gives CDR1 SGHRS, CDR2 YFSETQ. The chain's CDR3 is CASTGGFLTDTQYF. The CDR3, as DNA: TGCGCCAGCACCGGCGGTTTTCTCACAGATACGCAGTATTTT.

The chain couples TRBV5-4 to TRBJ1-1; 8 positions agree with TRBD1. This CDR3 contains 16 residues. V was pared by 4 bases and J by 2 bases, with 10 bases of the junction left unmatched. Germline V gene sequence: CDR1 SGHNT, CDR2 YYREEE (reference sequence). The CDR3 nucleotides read TGTGCCAGCAGCCACCGGGACAGGCCTCCAAACACTGAAGCTTTCTTT. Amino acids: CASSHRDRPPNTEAFF.

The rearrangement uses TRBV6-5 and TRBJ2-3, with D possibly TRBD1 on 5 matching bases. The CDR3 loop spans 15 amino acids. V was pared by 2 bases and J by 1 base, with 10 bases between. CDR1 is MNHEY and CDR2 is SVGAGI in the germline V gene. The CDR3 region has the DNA TGTGCCAGCAGTTACGAAGGGGCCGGCACAGATACGCAGTATTTT. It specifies CASSYEGAGTDTQYF.

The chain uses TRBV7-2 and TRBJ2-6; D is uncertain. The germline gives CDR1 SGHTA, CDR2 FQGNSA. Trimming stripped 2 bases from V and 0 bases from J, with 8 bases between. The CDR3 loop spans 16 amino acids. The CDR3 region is CASSLQASSGANVLTF. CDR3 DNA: TGTGCCAGCAGCTTACAGGCCAGCTCTGGGGCCAACGTCCTGACTTTC.

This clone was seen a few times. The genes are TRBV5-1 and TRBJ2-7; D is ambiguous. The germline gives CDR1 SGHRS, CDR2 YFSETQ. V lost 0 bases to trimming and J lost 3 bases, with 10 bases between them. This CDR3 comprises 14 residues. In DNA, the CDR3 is TGCGCCAGCAGCTTGGGTTCCGGGTTCTACGAGCAGTACTTC. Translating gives CASSLGSGFYEQYF.

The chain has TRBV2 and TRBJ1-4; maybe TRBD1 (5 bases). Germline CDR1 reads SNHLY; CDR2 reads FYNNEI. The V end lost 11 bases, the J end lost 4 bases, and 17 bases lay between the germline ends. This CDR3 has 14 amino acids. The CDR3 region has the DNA TGTGCCGGGGATAAAGGGGCGAATAATGAAAAACTGTTTTTT. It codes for CAGDKGANNEKLFF.

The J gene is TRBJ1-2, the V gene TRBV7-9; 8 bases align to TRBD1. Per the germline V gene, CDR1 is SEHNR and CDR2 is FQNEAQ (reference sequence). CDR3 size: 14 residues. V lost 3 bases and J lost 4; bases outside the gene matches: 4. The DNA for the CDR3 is TGTGCCAGCAGCTTGGGACAGGCCCTCTATGGCTACACCTTC. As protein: CASSLGQALYGYTF.

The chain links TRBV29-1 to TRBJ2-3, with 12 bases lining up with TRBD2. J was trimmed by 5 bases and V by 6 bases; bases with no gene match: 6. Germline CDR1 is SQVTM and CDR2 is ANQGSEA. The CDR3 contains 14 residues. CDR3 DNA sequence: TGCAGCGTCAGACTAGCGGGGGTTGAAGATACGCAGTATTTT. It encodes CSVRLAGVEDTQYF.

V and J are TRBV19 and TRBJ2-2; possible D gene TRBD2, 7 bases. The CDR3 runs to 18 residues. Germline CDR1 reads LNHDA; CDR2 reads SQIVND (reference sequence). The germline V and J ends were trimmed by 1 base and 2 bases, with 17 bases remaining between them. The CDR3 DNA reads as TGTGCCAGTAGTATAGGGTCTCCGCGGGGGCGAAACACCGGGGAGCTGTTTTTT. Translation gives CASSIGSPRGRNTGELFF. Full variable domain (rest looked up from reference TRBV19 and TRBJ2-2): DGGITQSPKYLFRKEGQNVTLSCEQNLNHDAMYWYRQDPGQGLRLIYYSQIVNDFQKGDIAEGYSVSREKKESFPLTVTSAQKNPTAFYLCASSIGSPRGRNTGELFFGEGSRLTVL.

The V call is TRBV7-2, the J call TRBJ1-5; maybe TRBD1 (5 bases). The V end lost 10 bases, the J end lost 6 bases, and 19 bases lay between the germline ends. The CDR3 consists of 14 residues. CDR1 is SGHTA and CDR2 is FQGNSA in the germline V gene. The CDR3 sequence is CATREHGGSQPQHF. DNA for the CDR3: TGTGCCACCAGGGAGCACGGGGGAAGTCAGCCCCAGCATTTT.

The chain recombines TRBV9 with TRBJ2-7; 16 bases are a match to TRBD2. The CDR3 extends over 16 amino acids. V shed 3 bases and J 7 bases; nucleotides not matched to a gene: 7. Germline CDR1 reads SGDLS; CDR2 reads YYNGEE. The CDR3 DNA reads TGTGCCAGCAGCGCGGGACTAGCGGGAGGGCCAAGGGAGCAGTACTTC. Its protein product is CASSAGLAGGPREQYF.

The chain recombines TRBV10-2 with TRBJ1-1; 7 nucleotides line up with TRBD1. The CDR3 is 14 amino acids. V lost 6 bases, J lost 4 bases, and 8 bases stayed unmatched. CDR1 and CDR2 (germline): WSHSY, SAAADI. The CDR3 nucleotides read TGCGCCAGCAGGGCAGACAGGGTCTCCACTGAAGCTTTCTTT. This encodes CASRADRVSTEAFF.

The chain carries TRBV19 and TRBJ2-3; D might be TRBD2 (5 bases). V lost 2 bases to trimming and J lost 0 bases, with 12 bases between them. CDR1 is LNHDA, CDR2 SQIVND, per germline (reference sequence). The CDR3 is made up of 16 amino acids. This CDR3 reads CASSIYSGGSTDTQYF. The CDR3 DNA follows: TGTGCCAGTAGTATATACAGTGGAGGTAGCACAGATACGCAGTATTTT.

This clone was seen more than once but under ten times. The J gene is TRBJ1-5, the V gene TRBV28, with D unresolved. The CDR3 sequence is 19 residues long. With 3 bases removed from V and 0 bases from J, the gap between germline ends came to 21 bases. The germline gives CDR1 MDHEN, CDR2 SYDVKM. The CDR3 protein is CASSFTATLLTYSNQPQHF. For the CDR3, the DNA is TGTGCCAGCAGTTTTACCGCCACACTACTAACCTATAGCAATCAGCCCCAGCATTTT.

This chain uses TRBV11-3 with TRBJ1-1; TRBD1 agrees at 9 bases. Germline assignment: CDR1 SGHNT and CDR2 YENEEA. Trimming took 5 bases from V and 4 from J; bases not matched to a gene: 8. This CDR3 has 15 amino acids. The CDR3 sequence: CASSPRQGGGTEAFF. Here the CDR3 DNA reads TGTGCCAGCAGCCCCCGACAGGGGGGGGGCACTGAAGCTTTCTTT.

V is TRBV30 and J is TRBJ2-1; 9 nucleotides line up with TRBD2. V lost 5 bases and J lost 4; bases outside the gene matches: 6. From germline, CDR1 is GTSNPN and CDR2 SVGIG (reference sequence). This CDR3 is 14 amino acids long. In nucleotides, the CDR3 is TGTGCCTGGGGTAGCGGGAGAGGGTACAATGAGCAGTTCTTC. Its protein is CAWGSGRGYNEQFF.

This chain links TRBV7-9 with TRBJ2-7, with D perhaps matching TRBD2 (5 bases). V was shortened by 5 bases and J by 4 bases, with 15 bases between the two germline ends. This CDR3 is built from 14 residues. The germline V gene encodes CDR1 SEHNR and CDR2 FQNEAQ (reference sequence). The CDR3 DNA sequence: TGTGCCAGCAGCCCCCCCGCAGGCGGGTACGAGCAGTACTTC. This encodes CASSPPAGGYEQYF.

The CDR3: CASSYSQGFGNQPQHF. For the CDR3, the DNA is TGTGCCAGCAGTTACTCTCAGGGATTTGGCAATCAGCCCCAGCATTTT. The rearrangement links TRBV6-6 to TRBJ1-5, with a tentative D call TRBD1 (5 bases). V was cut by 0 bases and J by 2 bases, with 11 bases left in between. Germline V gene lookup returns CDR1 MNHNY and CDR2 SVGAGI (reference sequence). The CDR3 sequence is 16 residues long.

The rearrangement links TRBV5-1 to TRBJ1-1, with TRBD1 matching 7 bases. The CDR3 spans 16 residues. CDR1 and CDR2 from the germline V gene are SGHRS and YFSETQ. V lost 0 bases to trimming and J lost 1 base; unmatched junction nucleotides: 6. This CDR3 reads CASSLGSDRPNTEAFF. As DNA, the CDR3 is TGCGCCAGCAGCTTGGGCTCGGACAGGCCGAACACTGAAGCTTTCTTT. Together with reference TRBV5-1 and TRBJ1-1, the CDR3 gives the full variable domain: KAGVTQTPRYLIKTRGQQVTLSCSPISGHRSVSWYQQTPGQGLQFLFEYFSETQRNKGNFPGRFSGRQFSNSRSEMNVSTLELGDSALYLCASSLGSDRPNTEAFFGQGTRLTVV.

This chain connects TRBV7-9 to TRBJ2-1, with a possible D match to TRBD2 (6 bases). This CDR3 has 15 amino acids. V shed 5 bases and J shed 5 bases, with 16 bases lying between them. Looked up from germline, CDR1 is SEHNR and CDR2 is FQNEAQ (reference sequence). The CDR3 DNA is TGTGCCAGCAGCCCTCCGGGACTCTCACACAATGAGCAGTTCTTC. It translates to CASSPPGLSHNEQFF.

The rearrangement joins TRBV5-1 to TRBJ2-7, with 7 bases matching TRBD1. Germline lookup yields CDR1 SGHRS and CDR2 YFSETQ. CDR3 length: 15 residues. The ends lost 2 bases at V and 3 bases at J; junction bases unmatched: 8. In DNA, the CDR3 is TGCGCCAGCAGCTTATACGGGACAGAATTCTACGAGCAGTACTTC. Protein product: CASSLYGTEFYEQYF.

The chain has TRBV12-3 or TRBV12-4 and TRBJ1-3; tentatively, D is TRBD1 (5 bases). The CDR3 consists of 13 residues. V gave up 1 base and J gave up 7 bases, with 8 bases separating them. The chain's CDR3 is CASSLGGVNTIYF. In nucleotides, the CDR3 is TGTGCCAGCAGTTTAGGGGGGGTGAACACCATATATTTT.

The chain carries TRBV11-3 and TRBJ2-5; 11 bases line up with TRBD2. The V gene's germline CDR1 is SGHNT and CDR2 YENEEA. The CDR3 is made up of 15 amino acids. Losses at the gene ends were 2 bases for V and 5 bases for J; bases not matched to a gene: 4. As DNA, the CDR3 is TGTGCCAGCAGCTTACTAGCGGGAGGATTGGAGACCCAGTACTTC. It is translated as CASSLLAGGLETQYF.

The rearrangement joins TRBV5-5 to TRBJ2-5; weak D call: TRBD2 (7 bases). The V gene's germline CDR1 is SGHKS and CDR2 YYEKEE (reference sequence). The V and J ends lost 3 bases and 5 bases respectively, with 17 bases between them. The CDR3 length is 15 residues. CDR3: CASSSSPGGRETQYF. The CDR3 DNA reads TGTGCCAGCAGCTCGTCGCCGGGGGGCCGCGAGACCCAGTACTTC.

DNA for the CDR3: TGTGCCTGGAGTGTAAGCCTTTCGGGGGACCCAGAATTCTTC. Its translation is CAWSVSLSGDPEFF. V and J are TRBV30 and TRBJ2-1; D is perhaps TRBD2 (6 bases). V was cut by 0 bases and J by 16 bases, with 22 bases left in between. This CDR3 comprises 14 residues. From germline, CDR1 is GTSNPN and CDR2 SVGIG (reference sequence).